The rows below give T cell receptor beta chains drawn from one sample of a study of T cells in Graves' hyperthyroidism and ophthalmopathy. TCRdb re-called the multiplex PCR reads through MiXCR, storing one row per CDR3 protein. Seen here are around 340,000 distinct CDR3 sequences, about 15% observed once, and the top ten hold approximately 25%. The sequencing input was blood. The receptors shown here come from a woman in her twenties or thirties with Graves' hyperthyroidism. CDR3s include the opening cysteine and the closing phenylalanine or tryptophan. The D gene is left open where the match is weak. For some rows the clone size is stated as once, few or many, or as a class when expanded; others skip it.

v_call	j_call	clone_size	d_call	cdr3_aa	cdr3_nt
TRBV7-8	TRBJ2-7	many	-	CASSITAGAVYEQYF	TGTGCCAGCAGCATAACGGCTGGGGCTGTCTACGAGCAGTACTTC
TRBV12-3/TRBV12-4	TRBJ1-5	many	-	CASSHSGVRDQPQHF	TGTGCCAGCAGTCACTCCGGGGTGCGTGATCAGCCCCAGCATTTT
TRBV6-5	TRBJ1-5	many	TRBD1	CASSYLREGASNQPQHF	TGTGCCAGCAGTTACTTACGCGAGGGGGCGAGCAATCAGCCCCAGCATTTT
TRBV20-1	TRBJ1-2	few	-	CSARDGRGTGYGYTF	TGCAGTGCTAGAGATGGGAGGGGGACGGGCTATGGCTACACCTTC
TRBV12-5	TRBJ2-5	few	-	CASGFEETQYF	TGTGCTAGTGGTTTCGAAGAGACCCAGTACTTC
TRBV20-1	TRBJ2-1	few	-	CSARDLEGGGEQFF	TGCAGTGCTAGAGATCTTGAAGGGGGGGGTGAGCAGTTCTTC
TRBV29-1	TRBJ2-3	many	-	CSVAQPLSTDTQYF	TGCAGCGTTGCACAGCCTCTAAGCACAGATACGCAGTATTTT
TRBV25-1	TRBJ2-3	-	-	CASSEWAGAPTDTQYF	TGTGCCAGCAGTGAATGGGCGGGGGCCCCCACAGATACGCAGTATTTT
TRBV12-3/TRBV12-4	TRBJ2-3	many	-	CASEGGTYTDTQYF	TGTGCCAGCGAAGGCGGGACCTACACAGATACGCAGTATTTT
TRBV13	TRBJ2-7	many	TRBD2	CASKTSGTYEQYF	TGTGCCAGCAAAACTAGCGGCACCTACGAGCAGTACTTC
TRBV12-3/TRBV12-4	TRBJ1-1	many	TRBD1	CASSQTGGAFF	TGTGCCAGCAGTCAAACAGGGGGAGCTTTCTTT
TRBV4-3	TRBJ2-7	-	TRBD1	CASSQDTSTGAYEQYF	TGCGCCAGCAGCCAAGATACGTCGACAGGGGCGTACGAGCAGTACTTC
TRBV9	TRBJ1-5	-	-	CAGSGGGNQPQHF	TGTGCCGGCAGCGGCGGAGGTAACCAGCCCCAGCATTTT
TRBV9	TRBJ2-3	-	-	CASSVALGEDTQYF	TGTGCCAGCAGCGTAGCTTTGGGGGAAGATACGCAGTATTTT
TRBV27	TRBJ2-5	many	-	CASSSLGTQYF	TGTGCCAGCAGTTCATTGGGGACCCAGTACTTC
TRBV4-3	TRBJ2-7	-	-	CASSQGVPYEQYF	TGCGCCAGCAGCCAAGGCGTGCCCTACGAGCAGTACTTC
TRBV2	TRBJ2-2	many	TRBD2	CASLAGVAGELFF	TGTGCCAGCTTAGCGGGAGTGGCCGGGGAGCTGTTTTTT
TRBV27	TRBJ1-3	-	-	CASRETGGNTIYF	TGTGCCAGCAGGGAAACAGGGGGAAACACCATATATTTT
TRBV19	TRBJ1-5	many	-	CASHPGFGNQPQHF	TGTGCCAGCCACCCCGGTTTCGGCAATCAGCCCCAGCATTTT
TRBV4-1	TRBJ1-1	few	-	CASSQVTDRNTEAFF	TGCGCCAGCAGCCAAGTCACGGACAGGAACACTGAAGCTTTCTTT
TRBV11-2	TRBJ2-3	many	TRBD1	CASSLAMQGASDTQYF	TGTGCCAGCAGCTTAGCTATGCAGGGGGCATCGGATACGCAGTATTTT
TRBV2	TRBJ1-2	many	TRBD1	CASRTGGAKMGYTF	TGTGCCAGCAGAACAGGGGGCGCCAAGATGGGCTACACCTTC
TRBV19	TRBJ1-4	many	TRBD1	CASPSTGALGEKLFF	TGTGCCAGTCCCTCTACAGGGGCGCTTGGTGAAAAACTGTTTTTT
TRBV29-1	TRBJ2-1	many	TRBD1	CSVNPGTGDEQFF	TGCAGCGTTAATCCCGGGACAGGGGATGAGCAGTTCTTC
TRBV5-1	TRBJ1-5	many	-	CASSLGPVRNQPQHF	TGCGCCAGCAGCTTGGGGCCTGTGCGTAATCAGCCCCAGCATTTT
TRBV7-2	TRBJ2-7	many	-	CASSFFGHIASYEQYF	TGTGCCAGCAGCTTCTTCGGACACATAGCTTCCTACGAGCAGTACTTC
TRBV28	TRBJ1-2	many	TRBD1	CASSLVSSDRAGGYTF	TGTGCCAGCAGTTTAGTGTCTTCCGACAGGGCTGGAGGCTACACCTTC
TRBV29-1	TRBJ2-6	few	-	CSVAGGQSGANVLTF	TGCAGCGTTGCGGGGGGACAGTCTGGGGCCAACGTCCTGACTTTC
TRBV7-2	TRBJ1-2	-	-	CASSPRQGFYGYTF	TGTGCCAGCAGCCCCCGGCAGGGCTTCTATGGCTACACCTTC
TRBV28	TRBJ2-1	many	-	CASSGEAFRSNEQFF	TGTGCCAGCAGCGGGGAAGCTTTCCGCTCCAATGAGCAGTTCTTC
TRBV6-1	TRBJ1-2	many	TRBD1	CASSKLRQGNGYTF	TGTGCCAGCAGTAAGCTCAGACAGGGGAATGGCTACACCTTC
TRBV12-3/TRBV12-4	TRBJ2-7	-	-	CASSQKGEGEQYF	TGTGCCAGCAGTCAGAAGGGAGAGGGAGAGCAGTACTTC
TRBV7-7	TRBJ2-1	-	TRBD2	CASSPGTTDEQFF	TGTGCTAGCAGCCCCGGGACTACGGACGAGCAGTTCTTC
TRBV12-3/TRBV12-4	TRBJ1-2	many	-	CASSLGSGYGYTF	TGTGCCAGCAGTTTAGGCAGCGGCTATGGCTACACCTTC
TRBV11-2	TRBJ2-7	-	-	CASSLVVPRPHYEQYF	TGTGCCAGCAGCTTAGTTGTGCCGAGACCCCACTACGAGCAGTACTTC
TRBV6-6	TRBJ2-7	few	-	CASSYSASYEQYF	TGTGCCAGCAGTTACAGTGCCTCCTACGAGCAGTACTTC
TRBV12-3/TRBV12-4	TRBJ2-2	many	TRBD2	CASRLTSGRNTGELFF	TGTGCCAGCAGATTGACTAGCGGGAGGAACACCGGGGAGCTGTTTTTT
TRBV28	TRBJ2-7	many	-	CASSLGSGVTFYEQYF	TGTGCCAGCAGTTTGGGCTCTGGGGTGACCTTCTACGAGCAGTACTTC
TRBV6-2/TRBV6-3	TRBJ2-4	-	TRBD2	CASAGASGISAKNIQYF	TGTGCCAGCGCGGGCGCTAGCGGGATATCGGCCAAAAACATTCAGTACTTC
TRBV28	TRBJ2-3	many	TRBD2	CASNLAGVADTQYF	TGTGCCAGCAACCTAGCGGGAGTTGCAGATACGCAGTATTTT
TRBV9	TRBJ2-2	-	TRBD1	CASSAGQGVGELFF	TGTGCCAGCAGCGCAGGACAGGGGGTCGGGGAGCTGTTTTTT
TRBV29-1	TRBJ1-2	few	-	CSAPGGGYTF	TGCAGCGCTCCGGGGGGTGGCTACACCTTC
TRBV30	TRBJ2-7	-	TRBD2	CAWSGLAEPYEQYF	TGTGCCTGGAGTGGACTAGCGGAACCCTACGAGCAGTACTTC
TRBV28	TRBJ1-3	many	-	CASSSSGDSGNTIYF	-
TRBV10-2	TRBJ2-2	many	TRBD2	CASRGLAGAPTGELFF	TGCGCCAGCAGGGGTCTGGCGGGAGCCCCCACCGGGGAGCTGTTTTTT
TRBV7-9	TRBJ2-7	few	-	CASSFSGVGDEQYF	TGTGCCAGCAGCTTTTCAGGGGTCGGTGACGAGCAGTACTTC
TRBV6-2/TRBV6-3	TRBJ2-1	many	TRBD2	CASSYAPGLAGEDEQFF	TGTGCCAGCAGTTACGCTCCGGGACTAGCGGGAGAAGATGAGCAGTTCTTC
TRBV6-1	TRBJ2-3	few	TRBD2	CASSEGRALQYF	TGTGCCAGCAGTGAGGGGAGGGCCCTACAGTATTTT
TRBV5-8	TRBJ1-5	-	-	CASSPGFVQPQHF	TGTGCCAGCAGTCCAGGGTTCGTTCAGCCCCAGCATTTT
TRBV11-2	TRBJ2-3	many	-	CASSPQPPDTQYF	TGTGCCAGCAGCCCTCAACCCCCAGATACGCAGTATTTT
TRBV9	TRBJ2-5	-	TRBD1	CASSVNEGARETQYF	TGTGCCAGCAGCGTGAACGAGGGGGCGCGGGAGACCCAGTACTTC
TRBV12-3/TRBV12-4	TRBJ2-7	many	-	CASTPYYSYEQYF	TGTGCCAGCACGCCTTACTACTCCTACGAGCAGTACTTC
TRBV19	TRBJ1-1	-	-	CASSIIPGTATEAFF	TGTGCCAGTAGTATCATCCCCGGTACGGCCACTGAAGCTTTCTTT
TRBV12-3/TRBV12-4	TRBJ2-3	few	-	CASRESPRPGITDTQYF	TGTGCCAGCAGGGAGTCTCCCAGGCCGGGGATCACAGATACGCAGTATTTT
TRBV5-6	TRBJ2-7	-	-	CASSLGFGTSYEQYF	TGTGCCAGCAGCTTGGGCTTCGGAACTTCCTACGAGCAGTACTTC
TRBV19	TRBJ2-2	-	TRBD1	CASSPGTGRNGELFF	TGTGCCAGTAGTCCCGGGACAGGGCGAAACGGGGAGCTGTTTTTT
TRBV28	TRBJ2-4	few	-	CASSLTRSVSYQDIQYF	TGTGCCAGCAGCCTTACTCGTAGCGTCAGCTATCAGGACATTCAGTACTTC
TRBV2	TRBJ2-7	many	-	CASTSSGNYEQYF	TGTGCCAGCACCTCGTCCGGGAACTACGAGCAGTACTTC
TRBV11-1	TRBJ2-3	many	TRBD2	CASSSSSGLADTQYF	TGTGCCAGCAGTTCGTCTAGCGGGCTTGCAGATACGCAGTATTTT
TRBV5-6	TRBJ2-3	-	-	CASSLKVNSQDTQYF	TGTGCCAGCAGCCTAAAAGTCAATAGTCAAGATACGCAGTATTTT